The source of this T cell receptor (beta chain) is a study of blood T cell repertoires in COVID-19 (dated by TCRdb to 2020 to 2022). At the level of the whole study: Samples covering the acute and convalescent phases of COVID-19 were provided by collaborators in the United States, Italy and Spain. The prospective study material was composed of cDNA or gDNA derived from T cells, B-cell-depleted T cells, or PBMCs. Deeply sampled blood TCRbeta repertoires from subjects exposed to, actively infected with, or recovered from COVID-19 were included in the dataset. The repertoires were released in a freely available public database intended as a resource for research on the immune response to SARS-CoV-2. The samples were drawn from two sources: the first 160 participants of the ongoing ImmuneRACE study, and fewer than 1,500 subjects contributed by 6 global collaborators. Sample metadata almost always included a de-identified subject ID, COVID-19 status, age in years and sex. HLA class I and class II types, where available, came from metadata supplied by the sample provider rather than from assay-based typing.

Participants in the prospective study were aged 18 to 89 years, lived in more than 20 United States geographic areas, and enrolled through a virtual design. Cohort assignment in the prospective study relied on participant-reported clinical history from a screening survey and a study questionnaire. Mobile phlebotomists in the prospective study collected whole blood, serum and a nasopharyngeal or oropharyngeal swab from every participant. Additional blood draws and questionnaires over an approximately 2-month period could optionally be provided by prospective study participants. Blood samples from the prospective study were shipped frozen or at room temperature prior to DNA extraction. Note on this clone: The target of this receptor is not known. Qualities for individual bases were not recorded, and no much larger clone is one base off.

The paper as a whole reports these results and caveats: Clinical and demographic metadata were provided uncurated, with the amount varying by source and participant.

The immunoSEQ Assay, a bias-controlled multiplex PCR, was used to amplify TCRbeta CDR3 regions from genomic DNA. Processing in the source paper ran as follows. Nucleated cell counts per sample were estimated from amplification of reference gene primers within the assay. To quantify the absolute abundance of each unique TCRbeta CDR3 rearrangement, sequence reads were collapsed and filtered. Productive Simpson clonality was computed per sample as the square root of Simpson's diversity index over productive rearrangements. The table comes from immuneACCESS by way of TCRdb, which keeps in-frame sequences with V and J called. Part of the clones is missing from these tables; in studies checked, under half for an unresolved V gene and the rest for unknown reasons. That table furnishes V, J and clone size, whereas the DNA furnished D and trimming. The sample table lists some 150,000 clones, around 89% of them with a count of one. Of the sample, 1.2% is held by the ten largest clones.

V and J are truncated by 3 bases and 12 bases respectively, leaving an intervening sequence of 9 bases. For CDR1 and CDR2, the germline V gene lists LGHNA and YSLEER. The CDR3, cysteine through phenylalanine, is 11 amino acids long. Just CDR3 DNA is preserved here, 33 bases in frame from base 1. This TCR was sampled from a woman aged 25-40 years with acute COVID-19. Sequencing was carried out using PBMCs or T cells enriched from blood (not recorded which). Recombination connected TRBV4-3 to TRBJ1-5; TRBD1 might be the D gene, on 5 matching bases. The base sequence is TGCGCCAGCAGCCAGATGGGGCTCCAGCATTTT. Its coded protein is CASSQMGLQHF.